This paragraph covers one T cell receptor beta chain sequence. The CDR3 extends over 11 amino acids. V was shortened by 3 bases and J by 8 bases, with 5 bases between the two germline ends. The sample comes from a study of blood T cell repertoires in COVID-19. Study overall: Samples taken during acute and convalescent COVID-19 were collected in the United States, Italy and Spain.

Seattle cases were enrolled at active infection and followed longitudinally. The method was immunoSEQ multiplex PCR; TCRdb's version includes in-frame clones alone and lacks a portion of them. The top ten clones hold approximately 20% of a sample with 47,000 or so clones, around 81% of them seen once. What was sequenced was peripheral blood. The chain couples TRBV12-3 or TRBV12-4 to TRBJ2-1; D not resolved. This receptor was taken from an elderly woman with COVID-19, enrolled during active disease. The CDR3 DNA sequence: TGTGCCAGCAGTTTTACGGATGAGCAGTTCTTC. Its translation: CASSFTDEQFF.